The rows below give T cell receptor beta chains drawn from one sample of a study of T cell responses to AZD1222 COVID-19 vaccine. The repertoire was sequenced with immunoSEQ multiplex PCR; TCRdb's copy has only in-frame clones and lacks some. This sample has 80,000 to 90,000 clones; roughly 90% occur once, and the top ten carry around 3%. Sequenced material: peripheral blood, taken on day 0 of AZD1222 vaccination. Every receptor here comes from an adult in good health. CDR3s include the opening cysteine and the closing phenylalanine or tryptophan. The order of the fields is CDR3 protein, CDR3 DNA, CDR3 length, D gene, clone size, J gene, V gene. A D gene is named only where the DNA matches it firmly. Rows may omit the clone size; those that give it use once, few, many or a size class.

CDR3: CASSAGTGGRARMNTEAFF
DNA: TGTGCCAGCAGCGCTGGGACAGGGGGCCGTGCAAGGATGAACACTGAAGCTTTCTTT
length: 19
D: TRBD1
size: .
J: TRBJ1-1
V: TRBV5-5

CDR3: CATSRVRGGNEQFF
DNA: TGTGCCACCAGCAGAGTTCGGGGGGGCAATGAGCAGTTCTTC
length: 14
D: TRBD2
size: .
J: TRBJ2-1
V: TRBV15

CDR3: CASSVESGVTEAFF
DNA: TGTGCCAGCAGCGTAGAATCGGGGGTCACTGAAGCTTTCTTT
length: 14
D: .
size: .
J: TRBJ1-1
V: TRBV9

CDR3: CASSPFSGGQETQYF
DNA: TGTGCCAGCAGCCCCTTTAGCGGGGGACAGGAGACCCAGTACTTC
length: 15
D: TRBD2
size: .
J: TRBJ2-5
V: TRBV3-1/TRBV3-2

CDR3: CASSLRGGNTEAFF
DNA: TGCGCCAGCAGCTTAAGGGGAGGGAACACTGAAGCTTTCTTT
length: 14
D: .
size: medium-sized
J: TRBJ1-1
V: TRBV5-1

CDR3: CASTRAGAAYNEQFF
DNA: TGTGCCAGCACCAGAGCGGGAGCTGCCTACAATGAGCAGTTCTTC
length: 15
D: TRBD2
size: .
J: TRBJ2-1
V: TRBV6-5

CDR3: CASSKALSPTRREKAYEQYF
DNA: TGTGCCAGCAGCAAAGCCCTATCCCCTACCCGCAGAGAGAAGGCCTACGAGCAGTACTTC
length: 20
D: .
size: .
J: TRBJ2-7
V: TRBV21-1

CDR3: CSASRAYEQYF
DNA: TGCAGTGCTAGCAGGGCCTACGAGCAGTACTTC
length: 11
D: .
size: .
J: TRBJ2-7
V: TRBV20-1

CDR3: CASSYEGRGDYTF
DNA: TGTGCCAGCAGTTACGAAGGGCGGGGAGACTACACCTTC
length: 13
D: .
size: once
J: TRBJ1-2
V: TRBV6-5

CDR3: CASTGQGGLYEQYF
DNA: TGTGCCAGCACGGGACAGGGCGGGCTCTACGAGCAGTACTTC
length: 14
D: TRBD1
size: .
J: TRBJ2-7
V: TRBV7-2

CDR3: CASSQNRDVPEAFF
DNA: TGTGCCAGCAGTCAAAACAGGGACGTTCCTGAAGCTTTCTTT
length: 14
D: .
size: .
J: TRBJ1-1
V: TRBV28

CDR3: CASSVSSGGPGELFF
DNA: TGTGCCAGCAGCGTTAGTAGCGGAGGGCCCGGGGAGCTGTTTTTT
length: 15
D: .
size: .
J: TRBJ2-2
V: TRBV9

CDR3: CASSLVGGVNTEAFF
DNA: TGTGCCAGCAGCTTAGTGGGGGGAGTGAACACTGAAGCTTTCTTT
length: 15
D: .
size: .
J: TRBJ1-1
V: TRBV11-2

CDR3: CASSYSSGGQYF
DNA: TGTGCCAGCAGTTACTCGAGCGGAGGGCAGTACTTC
length: 12
D: .
size: .
J: TRBJ2-7
V: TRBV6-6

CDR3: CASSVQSSEQFF
DNA: TGTGCCAGCAGCGTCCAGTCCAGTGAGCAGTTCTTC
length: 12
D: .
size: once
J: TRBJ2-1
V: TRBV9

CDR3: CASSEARWGGGYTF
DNA: TGTGCCAGCAGTGAAGCTCGGTGGGGCGGGGGCTACACCTTC
length: 14
D: .
size: .
J: TRBJ1-2
V: TRBV2